This TCR beta chain comes out of a study of T cell repertoires in cytomegalovirus infection. TCRdb passed the reads through MiXCR, listing each CDR3 protein once. The sample includes about 920,000 distinct CDR3 sequences, about 33% seen only once; the top ten take around an eighth. The CDR3 sequence is 15 residues long. Germline CDR1 and CDR2: SGHDN and FVKESK. The V end lost 1 base, the J end lost 4 bases, and 12 bases lay between the germline ends. There are a few counts of this clonotype. Antigen unknown. The sequence was obtained from a human donor in good health (CMV status not recorded). Some clones in this sample may be carry-over from other donors' samples. Source: cultured CD8+ T cells from PBMCs, taken from culture after CMV antigen stimulation. The V gene is TRBV14, the J gene TRBJ2-3; D remains unclear. The CDR3 here is CASSQGEASADTQYF. CDR3 bases: TGTGCCAGCAGCCAAGGGGAAGCGTCGGCAGATACGCAGTATTTT.